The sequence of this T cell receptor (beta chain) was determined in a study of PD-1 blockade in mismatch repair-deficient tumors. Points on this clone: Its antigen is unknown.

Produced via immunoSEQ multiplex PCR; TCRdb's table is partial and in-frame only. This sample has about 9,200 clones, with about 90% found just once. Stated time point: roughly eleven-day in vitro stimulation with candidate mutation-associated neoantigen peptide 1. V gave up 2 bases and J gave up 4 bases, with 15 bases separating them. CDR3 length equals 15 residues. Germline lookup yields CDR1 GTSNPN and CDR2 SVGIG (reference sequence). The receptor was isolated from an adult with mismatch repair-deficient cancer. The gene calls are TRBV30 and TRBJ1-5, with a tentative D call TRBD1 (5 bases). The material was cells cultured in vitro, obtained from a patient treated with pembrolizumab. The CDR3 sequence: CAWSPPGLFNQPQHF. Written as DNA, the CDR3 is TGTGCCTGGAGTCCACCGGGACTCTTTAATCAGCCCCAGCATTTT.